These 31 T cell receptor beta chains were sequenced from one sample in a study of identical twins. TCRdb redid the calling of the 5' RACE reads with MiXCR, one entry per CDR3 protein. The data contain 690,000 or so distinct CDR3 sequences, roughly 8% of them singletons. These data were also reused for a study on yellow fever vaccine responses in identical twins.

Sample: PBMCs. These receptors were taken from a woman aged 18-29 years in good health.

This sequence joins TRBV20-1 and TRBJ2-7, with 9 bases lining up with TRBD2. The germline CDR1 and CDR2 sequences are DFQATT and SNEGSKA (reference sequence). The CDR3 contains 15 residues. Trimming at V came to 7 bases and at J to 3 bases, leaving 13 bases not matched to a gene. CDR3 sequence: CSVPGGGGVNYEQYF. The CDR3 region has the DNA TGCAGTGTCCCCGGCGGGGGGGGTGTAAACTACGAGCAGTACTTC.

This chain connects TRBV28 to TRBJ2-1, with D possibly being TRBD1 (5 bases). Germline CDR1 reads MDHEN; CDR2 reads SYDVKM. Trimming shortened V by 6 bases and J by 9 bases, and 21 bases separated the two germline ends. This CDR3 comprises 15 residues. The chain's CDR3 is CASRIPKGSYSEQFF. In DNA form, the CDR3 reads TGTGCCAGCAGGATCCCTAAGGGGTCTTATAGTGAGCAGTTCTTC.

This clonotype was seen ten or more times. This chain uses TRBV5-4 with TRBJ2-1, with 12 nucleotides matching TRBD1. The CDR3 spans 19 residues. Germline loops: CDR1 SGHNT, CDR2 YYREEE (reference sequence). V shed 1 base and J 1 base; nucleotides not matched to a gene: 9. CDR3 in amino acids: CASSLLGQGALQSYNEQFF. The CDR3 region has the DNA TGTGCCAGCAGCTTGTTGGGACAGGGGGCTTTGCAATCCTACAATGAGCAGTTCTTC.

This clonotype was detected ten times or more. This chain connects TRBV7-2 to TRBJ2-3; D uncertain. Trimming cost V 0 bases and J 4 bases, with 11 bases left between them. CDR3 length equals 15 residues. Germline-derived CDR1 and CDR2 are SGHTA and FQGNSA. CDR3 nucleotides: TGTGCCAGCAGCTTAGCGTTAGTTAGAGCAGATACGCAGTATTTT. This codes for CASSLALVRADTQYF.

The chain couples TRBV15 to TRBJ2-1; 8 nucleotides match TRBD2. Trimming took 5 bases from V and 0 from J; bases not matched to a gene: 9. The CDR3 sequence is 17 residues long. CDR1 LNHNV and CDR2 YYDKDF come from the germline V gene (reference sequence). The CDR3 DNA follows: TGTGCCACCAGCTTAAACAAACTAGCGGTCTCCTACAATGAGCAGTTCTTC. Amino acid sequence: CATSLNKLAVSYNEQFF.

The rearrangement links TRBV5-1 to TRBJ1-4, with 7 nucleotides matching TRBD1. The length of the CDR3 is 16 residues. The germline CDR1 and CDR2 sequences are SGHRS and YFSETQ. The junction had 9 bases not matched to a gene; V was cut back by 4 bases and J by 3 bases. CDR3 coding DNA: TGCGCCAGCAGCCTAAAACCCCAGGGGGCTAATGAAAAACTGTTTTTT. Amino acid sequence: CASSLKPQGANEKLFF.

This clonotype was recorded at least ten times. The chain recombines TRBV12-3 or TRBV12-4 with TRBJ2-2; D not certain. The CDR3 extends over 13 amino acids. The V gene lost 5 bases and the J gene lost 6 bases, with 10 bases spanning the gap. The CDR3 coding sequence is TGTGCCAGCAGTCCGGCGTCACCCGGGGAGCTGTTTTTT. Translating it yields CASSPASPGELFF.

The chain carries TRBV4-3 and TRBJ2-1; the D is unclear. The ends were cut back, 0 bases at V and 0 bases at J, with 15 bases in the middle. The CDR3 runs to 18 residues. Germline CDR1 LGHNA, CDR2 YSLEER. In DNA, the CDR3 is TGCGCCAGCAGCCAAGATCAAGGACCAAGGAGCTCCTACAATGAGCAGTTCTTC. It yields the protein CASSQDQGPRSSYNEQFF.

The sample holds a few counts of this clonotype. CDR3 nucleotide sequence: TGCGCCAGCAGCTTGGCGGGACTAGCGGGGGTCAGCACAGATACGCAGTATTTT. This gives the protein CASSLAGLAGVSTDTQYF. The chain employs TRBV5-1 and TRBJ2-3, with TRBD2 matching over 14 bases. CDR1 SGHRS and CDR2 YFSETQ come from the germline V gene. J gave up 0 bases and V 0 bases, and 3 bases lay outside the gene matches. The CDR3 totals 18 residues.

The rearrangement links TRBV5-1 to TRBJ2-7, with 7 bases fitting TRBD2. V trimming: 1 base; J trimming: 3 bases; junction bases outside the gene matches: 7. Germline CDR1 SGHRS, CDR2 YFSETQ. The CDR3 has 15 residues. CDR3: CASSLRESGVYEQYF. The CDR3 DNA reads as TGCGCCAGCAGCTTGAGGGAAAGCGGGGTCTACGAGCAGTACTTC.

This clonotype appeared a few times. The chain is built from TRBV19 and TRBJ2-1; D uncertain. V was pared by 6 bases and J by 5 bases, with 11 bases between. CDR3 length equals 13 residues. In germline, CDR1 is LNHDA, CDR2 SQIVND (reference sequence). As DNA, the CDR3 is TGTGCCAGTAGAAAGACTTTCGACAATGAGCAGTTCTTC. Amino acids: CASRKTFDNEQFF.

The CDR3 DNA is TGTGCCAGCAGTTCCCCAGTGACGGGGCGAAGCACAGATACGCAGTATTTT. Its protein is CASSSPVTGRSTDTQYF. The gene calls are TRBV6-2 or TRBV6-3 and TRBJ2-3; the D call may be TRBD1 or TRBD2 (5 bases each). V was cut by 4 bases and J by 0 bases, with 17 bases left in between. This CDR3 region has 17 residues. The germline gives CDR1 MNHEY, CDR2 SVGEGT.

The J gene is TRBJ1-2, the V gene TRBV12-3 or TRBV12-4; tentatively, D is TRBD1 (5 bases). Trimming stripped 6 bases from V and 4 bases from J, with 12 bases between. The CDR3 length is 13 residues. CDR3 nucleotide sequence: TGTGCCAGCAGCAACAGGCTACGCTATGGCTACACCTTC. Its protein is CASSNRLRYGYTF.

This clonotype appeared a few times. The J gene is TRBJ2-2, the V gene TRBV2; D is undetermined. V lost 5 bases to trimming and J lost 1 base, with 11 bases between them. CDR1 is SNHLY and CDR2 is FYNNEI in the germline V gene. The CDR3 loop spans 15 amino acids. CDR3 amino acids: CASSRAWQNTGELFF. The DNA for the CDR3 is TGTGCCAGCAGTCGGGCCTGGCAGAACACCGGGGAGCTGTTTTTT.

There are a few counts of this clonotype. The chain combines TRBV6-2 or TRBV6-3 with TRBJ2-5; TRBD1 matches 7 bases. The CDR3 length is 14 residues. J was trimmed by 3 bases and V by 6 bases; bases with no gene match: 7. Germline V gene lookup returns CDR1 MNHEY and CDR2 SVGEGT. The CDR3 region has the DNA TGTGCCAGCAGGGGGGACAGCTTCAAAGAGACCCAGTACTTC. The encoded protein is CASRGDSFKETQYF.

There are many counts of this clonotype. V and J are TRBV5-6 and TRBJ2-1; TRBD1 agrees at 8 bases. Germline CDR1 and CDR2: SGHDT and YYEEEE. The CDR3 length is 19 residues. Trimming at V came to 3 bases and at J to 0 bases, leaving 14 bases not matched to a gene. The CDR3 here is CASSSPGQDLTSSYNEQFF. Written as DNA, the CDR3 is TGTGCCAGCAGCTCCCCGGGACAGGACCTGACAAGCTCCTACAATGAGCAGTTCTTC.

This clonotype was counted between two and nine times. V is TRBV18 and J is TRBJ1-5; tentatively, D is TRBD1 (6 bases). Germline V gene lookup returns CDR1 KGHSH and CDR2 LQKENI. The CDR3 covers 18 residues. V was clipped by 2 bases and J by 3 bases, with 20 bases between them. The CDR3 bases are TGTGCCAGCTCACCAACTTATCGCCAACAGGGTTTCAATCAGCCCCAGCATTTT. It codes for CASSPTYRQQGFNQPQHF.

This clonotype was observed many times. The chain couples TRBV7-2 to TRBJ2-7; D gene unclear. The CDR3 runs 11 residues. The germline V gene has CDR1 SGHTA and CDR2 FQGNSA. V lost 4 bases and J 5 bases, leaving 6 bases between the germline ends. Written as DNA, the CDR3 is TGTGCCAGCAGCTCCTCAAACGAGCAGTACTTC. It codes for CASSSSNEQYF.

This clonotype was picked up a small number of times. The chain combines TRBV20-1 with TRBJ2-7; D remains ambiguous. V shed 1 base and J shed 5 bases, with 6 bases lying between them. The CDR3 contains 11 residues. Germline V gives CDR1 DFQATT, CDR2 SNEGSKA (reference sequence). CDR3 protein: CSARALHEQYF. For the CDR3, the DNA is TGCAGTGCTAGAGCCCTCCACGAGCAGTACTTC.

This clonotype was counted between two and nine times. The V gene is TRBV24-1, the J gene TRBJ2-2, with D perhaps TRBD2 (6 bases). Trimming took 3 bases from V and 0 from J, leaving 10 bases between them. The CDR3 is 16 amino acids. Germline CDR1 KGHDR, CDR2 SFDVKD. The DNA of the CDR3 is TGTGCCACCAGTGATCCCGGGACTTCGAACACCGGGGAGCTGTTTTTT. This sequence encodes CATSDPGTSNTGELFF.

This sequence joins TRBV29-1 and TRBJ2-7; perhaps D is TRBD1 or TRBD2 (5 bases each). The CDR3 sequence is 12 residues long. V dropped 7 bases and J dropped 6 bases, with 16 bases sitting between them. Germline V gene sequence: CDR1 SQVTM, CDR2 ANQGSEA. The CDR3 region is CSGLGVRSEQYF. The CDR3 DNA sequence: TGCAGCGGCTTGGGGGTTCGGAGCGAGCAGTACTTC.

In its sample, this clonotype was seen a few times. This chain joins TRBV15 and TRBJ2-5, with D unclear. V lost 5 bases to trimming and J lost 0 bases, with 7 bases between them. Germline V lookup: CDR1 LNHNV, CDR2 YYDKDF (reference sequence). This CDR3 is built from 13 residues. The CDR3 is CATSLGNQETQYF. The CDR3 bases are TGTGCCACCAGCTTGGGAAACCAAGAGACCCAGTACTTC. Drawing the rest from reference TRBV15 and TRBJ2-5, the complete variable domain is DAMVIQNPRYQVTQFGKPVTLSCSQTLNHNVMYWYQQKSSQAPKLLFHYYDKDFNNEADTPDNFQSRRPNTSFCFLDIRSPGLGDTAMYLCATSLGNQETQYFGPGTRLLVL.

V is TRBV3-1 and J is TRBJ2-3; D uncertain. V was pared by 4 bases and J by 4 bases, with 12 bases between. The CDR3 covers 14 residues. Germline CDR1 is LGHDT and CDR2 is YNNKEL (reference sequence). The CDR3 DNA reads as TGTGCCAGCAGCCCCCCCGGACGCCCAGATACGCAGTATTTT. Its protein product is CASSPPGRPDTQYF.

A few counts support this clonotype. The gene calls are TRBV11-1 and TRBJ2-7; D is possibly TRBD1 or TRBD2 (6 bases each). The V and J ends lost 5 bases and 3 bases respectively, with 20 bases between them. Germline V lookup: CDR1 SGHAT, CDR2 FQDESV (reference sequence). There are 16 residues in the CDR3. The CDR3: CASSPLDVGGRYEQYF. The CDR3 region has the DNA TGTGCCAGCAGCCCTCTTGACGTGGGGGGCCGCTACGAGCAGTACTTC.

V usage is TRBV21-1 and J usage is TRBJ2-7; no check of the table's D call, TRBD2, against the DNA was made. TRBV21-1 is designated a pseudogene. The CDR3 is 16 amino acids. CDR3 nucleotide sequence: TGTGCCAGCAGCAAGAGGGCCGACAGCTACTCCTACGAGCAGTACTTC. It encodes CASSKRADSYSYEQYF.

The chain uses TRBV5-6 and TRBJ1-1; unclear D gene. The CDR3 runs 15 residues. Per germline, CDR1 SGHDT and CDR2 YYEEEE. Trimming shortened V by 0 bases and J by 0 bases, and 9 bases separated the two germline ends. The CDR3 reads CASSLVWQMNTEAFF. The DNA of the CDR3 is TGTGCCAGCAGCTTGGTTTGGCAGATGAACACTGAAGCTTTCTTT.

CDR3 sequence: CSAEGVAGGPTDTQYF. The CDR3 DNA sequence: TGCAGTGCTGAGGGGGTAGCGGGGGGGCCTACAGATACGCAGTATTTT. The V call is TRBV20-1, the J call TRBJ2-3, with 11 positions matching TRBD2. CDR3 length: 16 amino acids. Germline loops: CDR1 DFQATT, CDR2 SNEGSKA (reference sequence). Germline trimming cut 5 bases from V and 3 bases from J; bases unmatched to any gene: 10.

In this sample, this clonotype turned up a few times. The V and J genes are TRBV28 and TRBJ2-7; a weak D match, TRBD1 (6 bases). V was clipped by 2 bases and J by 3 bases, with 17 bases between them. The CDR3 runs 16 residues. Germline V gene data show CDR1 as MDHEN and CDR2 as SYDVKM. The CDR3 nucleotides are TGTGCCAGCAGTTTACTAACAGGGTCCCGATTCTACGAGCAGTACTTC. This encodes CASSLLTGSRFYEQYF.

This clonotype was seen ten or more times. V usage is TRBV12-3 or TRBV12-4 and J usage is TRBJ2-1; 8 bases match TRBD2. The J segment lost 3 bases and the V segment lost 6 bases, leaving 7 bases of the junction unmatched. CDR3 length: 15 residues. The CDR3 bases are TGTGCCAGCAGAATTAGCGGGAATAGCTACAATGAGCAGTTCTTC. As protein: CASRISGNSYNEQFF.

The J gene is TRBJ1-2, the V gene TRBV3-1; no firm D call. Trimming cost V 0 bases and J 2 bases, with 13 bases left between them. CDR1 LGHDT and CDR2 YNNKEL come from the germline V gene (reference sequence). The CDR3 runs 16 residues. CDR3 in DNA: TGTGCCAGCAGCCAAGAGGCGGGAAGGACCAACTATGGCTACACCTTC. Translating gives CASSQEAGRTNYGYTF.

The V call is TRBV2, the J call TRBJ1-2; D uncertain. Per the germline V gene, CDR1 is SNHLY and CDR2 is FYNNEI. Trimming shortened V by 3 bases and J by 0 bases, and 11 bases separated the two germline ends. The CDR3 is 15 amino acids. Here the CDR3 reads CASSDADSSNYGYTF. The DNA for the CDR3 is TGTGCCAGCAGTGATGCGGATTCTTCTAACTATGGCTACACCTTC.